This note documents a single TCR beta chain sequence. The entry originates in a study of blood T cell repertoires in COVID-19. About the research overall: The samples span acute and convalescent COVID-19 from the United States, Italy and Spain.

Assay: immunoSEQ multiplex PCR; the TCRdb copy retains only in-frame clones and omits some. The sample holds around 240,000 clones, more than 75% seen once. The CDR3 totals 13 residues. The V gene end was trimmed by 4 bases and the J gene end by 6 bases; junction bases not matched to a gene: 5. Germline CDR1 reads MDHEN; CDR2 reads SYDVKM. The rearrangement uses TRBV28 and TRBJ1-1; 7 bases align to TRBD1. The receptor's source is a woman in her 30s who had recovered from COVID-19. Sequenced input: peripheral blood. In DNA, the CDR3 is TGTGCCAGCAGTTCCACAGGGGTCCCTGAAGCTTTCTTT. It translates to CASSSTGVPEAFF.